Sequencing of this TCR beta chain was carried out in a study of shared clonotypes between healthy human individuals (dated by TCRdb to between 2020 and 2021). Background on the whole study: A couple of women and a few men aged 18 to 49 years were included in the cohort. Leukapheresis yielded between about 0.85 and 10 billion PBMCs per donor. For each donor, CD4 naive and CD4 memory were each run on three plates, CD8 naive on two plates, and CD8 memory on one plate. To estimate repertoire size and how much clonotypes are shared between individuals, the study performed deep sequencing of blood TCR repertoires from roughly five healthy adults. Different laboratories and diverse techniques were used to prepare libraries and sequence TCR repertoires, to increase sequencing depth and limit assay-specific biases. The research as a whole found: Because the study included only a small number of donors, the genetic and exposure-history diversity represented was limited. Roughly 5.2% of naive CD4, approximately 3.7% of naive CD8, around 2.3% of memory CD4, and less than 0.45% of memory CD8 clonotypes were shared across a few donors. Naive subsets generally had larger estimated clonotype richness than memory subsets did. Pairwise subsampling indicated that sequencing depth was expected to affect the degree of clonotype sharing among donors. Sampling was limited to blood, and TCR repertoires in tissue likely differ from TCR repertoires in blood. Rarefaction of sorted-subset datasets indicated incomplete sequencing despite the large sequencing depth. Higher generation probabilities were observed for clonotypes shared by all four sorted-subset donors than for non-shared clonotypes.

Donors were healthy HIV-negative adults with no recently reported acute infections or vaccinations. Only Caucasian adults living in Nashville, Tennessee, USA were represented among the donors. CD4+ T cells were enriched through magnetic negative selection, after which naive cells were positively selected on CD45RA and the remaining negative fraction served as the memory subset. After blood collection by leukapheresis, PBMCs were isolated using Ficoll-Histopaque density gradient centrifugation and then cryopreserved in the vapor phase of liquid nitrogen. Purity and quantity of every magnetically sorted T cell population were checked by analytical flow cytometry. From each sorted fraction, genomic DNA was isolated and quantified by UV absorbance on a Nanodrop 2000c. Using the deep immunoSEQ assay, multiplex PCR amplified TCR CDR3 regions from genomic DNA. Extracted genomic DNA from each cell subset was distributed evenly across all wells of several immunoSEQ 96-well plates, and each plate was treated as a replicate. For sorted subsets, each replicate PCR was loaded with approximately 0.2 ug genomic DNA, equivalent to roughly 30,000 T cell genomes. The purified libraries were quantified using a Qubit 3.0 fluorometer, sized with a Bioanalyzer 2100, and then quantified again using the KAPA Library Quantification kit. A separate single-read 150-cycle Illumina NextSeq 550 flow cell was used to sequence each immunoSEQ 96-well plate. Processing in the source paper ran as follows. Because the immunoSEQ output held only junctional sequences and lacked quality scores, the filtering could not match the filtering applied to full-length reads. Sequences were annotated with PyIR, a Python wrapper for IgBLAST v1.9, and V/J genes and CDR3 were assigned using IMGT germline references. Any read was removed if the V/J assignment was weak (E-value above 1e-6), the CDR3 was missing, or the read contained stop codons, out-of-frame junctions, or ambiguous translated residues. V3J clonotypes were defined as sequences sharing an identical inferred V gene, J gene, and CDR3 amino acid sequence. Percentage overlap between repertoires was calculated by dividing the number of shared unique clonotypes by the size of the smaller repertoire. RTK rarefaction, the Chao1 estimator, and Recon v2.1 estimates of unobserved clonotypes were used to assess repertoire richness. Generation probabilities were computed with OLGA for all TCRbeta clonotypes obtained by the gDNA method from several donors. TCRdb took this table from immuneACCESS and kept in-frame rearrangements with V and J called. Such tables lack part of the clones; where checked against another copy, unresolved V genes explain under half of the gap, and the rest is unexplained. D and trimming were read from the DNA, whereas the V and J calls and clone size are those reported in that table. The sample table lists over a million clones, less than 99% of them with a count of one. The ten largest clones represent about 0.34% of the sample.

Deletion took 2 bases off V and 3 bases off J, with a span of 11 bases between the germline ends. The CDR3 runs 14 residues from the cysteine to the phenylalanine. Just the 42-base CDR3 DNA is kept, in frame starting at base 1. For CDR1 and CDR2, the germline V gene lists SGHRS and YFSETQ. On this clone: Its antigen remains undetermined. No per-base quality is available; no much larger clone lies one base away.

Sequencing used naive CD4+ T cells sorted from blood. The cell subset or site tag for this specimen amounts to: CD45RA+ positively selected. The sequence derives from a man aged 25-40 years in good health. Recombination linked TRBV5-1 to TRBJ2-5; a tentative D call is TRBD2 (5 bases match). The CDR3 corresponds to CASSLQRREETQYF. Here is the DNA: TGCGCCAGCAGCTTACAACGGCGGGAAGAGACCCAGTACTTC.